Each of the 30 T cell receptor beta chains below was sequenced from the same sample in a study of cytomegalovirus exposure and HLA in healthy donors. PCR involved 60 Vbeta and 13 Jbeta primers. Sequencing used immunoSEQ multiplex PCR; TCRdb keeps in-frame clones, though not all of them. The sample consists of approximately 200,000 clones, 82% of them appearing once. Sequenced: PBMCs. The receptors here all came from a woman aged 50 to 60 in good health and CMV-seropositive.

The chain couples TRBV19 to TRBJ2-7, with 12 bases lining up with TRBD2. The ends lost 5 bases at V and 4 bases at J; junction bases unmatched: 3. This CDR3 is 14 amino acids long. Germline-derived CDR1 and CDR2 are LNHDA and SQIVND (reference sequence). As DNA, the CDR3 is TGTGCCAGTAGTGCCGGGACTAGCGGGTACGAGCAGTACTTC. Translated, it gives CASSAGTSGYEQYF.

The rearrangement links TRBV5-5 to TRBJ2-7, with 7 bases lining up with TRBD1. The CDR3 length is 15 residues. Trimming removed 1 base from V and 3 bases from J; junction bases left unmatched: 7. Germline loops: CDR1 SGHKS, CDR2 YYEKEE (reference sequence). Here the CDR3 reads CASSLLGTVIYEQYF. CDR3 nucleotide sequence: TGTGCCAGCAGCTTGCTGGGGACAGTCATCTACGAGCAGTACTTC.

This clone was seen only a few times. The rearrangement links TRBV4-3 to TRBJ2-7; 11 positions agree with TRBD1. This CDR3 has 15 amino acids. The trim removed 4 bases at V and 3 bases at J, leaving 5 bases unmatched. The germline gives CDR1 LGHNA, CDR2 YSLEER. The CDR3 nucleotides are TGCGCCAGCAGCCCAGGACAGGGGGCAGGCTACGAGCAGTACTTC. This gives the protein CASSPGQGAGYEQYF.

The chain links TRBV21-1 to TRBJ2-1; the listed D gene, TRBD2, was not tested against the DNA. TRBV21-1 is termed a pseudogene. The CDR3 has 18 residues. As DNA, the CDR3 is TGTGCCAGCAGCCTCCGAGGGGTACTAGCGTTAACCTACAATGAGCAGTTCTTC. Its protein product is CASSLRGVLALTYNEQFF.

The CDR3 protein is CASRRTGHNEQFF. The CDR3 bases are TGTGCCAGCAGAAGGACAGGGCACAATGAGCAGTTCTTC. The rearrangement uses TRBV11-1 and TRBJ2-1; 8 nucleotides agree with TRBD1. CDR1 is SGHAT, CDR2 FQDESV, per germline (reference sequence). V was pared by 6 bases and J by 5 bases, with 3 bases of the junction left unmatched. The CDR3 contains 13 residues.

The chain is built from TRBV5-1 and TRBJ1-1; D is perhaps TRBD1 (5 bases). CDR3 length: 14 residues. Germline V lookup: CDR1 SGHRS, CDR2 YFSETQ. V lost 4 bases and J lost 4, with 14 bases in between. The CDR3 DNA reads TGCGCCAGCAGCGAAAACCCGGGACTCACTGAAGCTTTCTTT. Residues: CASSENPGLTEAFF.

This clone was observed a single time. V is TRBV18 and J is TRBJ1-2; 7 bases map to TRBD1. Germline trimming cut 1 base from V and 0 bases from J; bases unmatched to any gene: 5. CDR1 KGHSH and CDR2 LQKENI come from the germline V gene. This CDR3 comprises 16 residues. DNA of the CDR3: TGTGCCAGCTCACCACTTCGGGACAGATCTAACTATGGCTACACCTTC. Translated: CASSPLRDRSNYGYTF.

Note on this clone: This specimen includes other DNA sequences encoding the same CDR3. V and J are TRBV6-5 and TRBJ2-7; D is perhaps TRBD1 (5 bases). Germline loops: CDR1 MNHEY, CDR2 SVGAGI. This CDR3 has 13 amino acids. Trimming pared 2 bases from V and 2 bases from J, leaving 7 bases between. The CDR3 sequence: CASSYDRTYEQYF. The CDR3 DNA follows: TGTGCCAGCAGTTACGACAGAACCTACGAGCAGTACTTC.

About this clone: The identical CDR3 is also encoded by other nucleotide sequences in the sample. V and J are TRBV7-9 and TRBJ1-1; TRBD1 aligns across 7 bases. Trimming took 5 bases from V and 2 from J; bases not matched to a gene: 5. The CDR3 runs to 14 residues. Germline V gene data show CDR1 as SEHNR and CDR2 as FQNEAQ (reference sequence). The CDR3 spells CASSRGTANTEAFF. As DNA, the CDR3 is TGTGCCAGCAGCCGAGGGACAGCCAACACTGAAGCTTTCTTT.

The rearrangement joins TRBV5-1 to TRBJ2-5; TRBD2 matches at 12 bases. The CDR3 has 16 amino acids. Germline values: CDR1 SGHRS, CDR2 YFSETQ. The trim removed 3 bases at V and 1 base at J, leaving 4 bases unmatched. CDR3 nucleotide sequence: TGCGCCAGCAGCTCTAGCGGGGGGGCCATCCAAGAGACCCAGTACTTC. Its translation is CASSSSGGAIQETQYF.

The chain couples TRBV28 to TRBJ1-1; maybe TRBD1 (5 bases). Trimming left V 5 bases short and J 2 bases short, with 21 bases between. The length of the CDR3 is 17 residues. Per germline, CDR1 MDHEN and CDR2 SYDVKM. The CDR3 DNA is TGTGCCAGCAGTCCCTCTTGGGGCCTCCGCGGAAACACTGAAGCTTTCTTT. Residues: CASSPSWGLRGNTEAFF.

The chain links TRBV5-1 to TRBJ1-2; D is perhaps TRBD1 (6 bases). The CDR3 is 14 amino acids. CDR1 and CDR2 from the germline V gene are SGHRS and YFSETQ. V was shortened by 4 bases and J by 0 bases, with 10 bases between the two germline ends. CDR3 bases: TGCGCCAGCAGCCGCACAGGGACTAACTATGGCTACACCTTC. This encodes CASSRTGTNYGYTF.

V usage is TRBV7-8 and J usage is TRBJ2-2; D may be TRBD2 (5 bases). With 1 base removed from V and 5 bases from J, the gap between germline ends came to 11 bases. This CDR3 is built from 15 residues. Germline V gene lookup returns CDR1 SGHVS and CDR2 FQNEAQ. The CDR3 protein is CASSLGPGETGELFF. The CDR3 nucleotides are TGTGCCAGCAGCTTAGGACCCGGGGAGACCGGGGAGCTGTTTTTT.

CDR3 DNA sequence: TGTGCCAGCAGCTTAGGTCCGGGGAACTACGAGCAGTACTTC. Translation: CASSLGPGNYEQYF. The chain links TRBV7-2 to TRBJ2-7, with D possibly TRBD2 on 5 matching bases. This CDR3 region has 14 residues. With 1 base removed from V and 3 bases from J, the gap between germline ends came to 10 bases. CDR1 and CDR2 (germline): SGHTA, FQGNSA.

The table lists this clone with a few counts. The chain recombines TRBV5-1 with TRBJ2-1; 9 bases are a match to TRBD2. In germline, CDR1 is SGHRS, CDR2 YFSETQ. Trimming removed 6 bases from V and 0 bases from J; junction bases left unmatched: 1. CDR3 length equals 14 residues. The CDR3 DNA follows: TGCGCCAGCAATAGCGGGAGCTCCTACAATGAGCAGTTCTTC. Amino acid sequence: CASNSGSSYNEQFF.

The rearrangement joins TRBV2 to TRBJ2-4; D remains unclear. Trimming removed 6 bases from V and 0 bases from J, with 12 bases in between. There are 15 residues in the CDR3. Germline CDR1 and CDR2: SNHLY and FYNNEI. CDR3 loop: CASRRSESAKNIQYF. CDR3 coding DNA: TGTGCCAGCAGGCGGTCGGAATCAGCCAAAAACATTCAGTACTTC. The full variable domain, rest sourced from reference TRBV2 and TRBJ2-4, is EPEVTQTPSHQVTQMGQEVILRCVPISNHLYFYWYRQILGQKVEFLVSFYNNEISEKSEIFDDQFSVERPDGSNFTLKIRSTKLEDSAMYFCASRRSESAKNIQYFGAGTRLSVL.

The J gene is TRBJ2-1, the V gene TRBV5-1, with 7 positions matching TRBD1. The V and J ends lost 2 bases and 8 bases, in that order; junction bases with no gene match: 10. Per germline, CDR1 SGHRS and CDR2 YFSETQ. This CDR3 region has 15 residues. For the CDR3, the DNA is TGCGCCAGCAGCTTTGGAGACAGGGACAACGATGAGCAGTTCTTC. It translates to CASSFGDRDNDEQFF.

This clone was picked up a small number of times. The V gene is TRBV29-1, the J gene TRBJ2-3; 9 positions match TRBD2. CDR3 length: 12 amino acids. Looked up from germline, CDR1 is SQVTM and CDR2 is ANQGSEA. V shed 1 base, J shed 12 bases, and the junction held 5 bases outside the gene matches. The CDR3 coding sequence is TGCAGCGTTGAAGCTAGCGGGGTTAATCAGTATTTT. It encodes CSVEASGVNQYF.

V gene TRBV6-1 combines with J gene TRBJ2-5, with 11 bases fitting TRBD2. The CDR3 extends over 15 amino acids. Germline V gene lookup returns CDR1 MNHNS and CDR2 SASEGT. Trimming at V came to 6 bases and at J to 4 bases, leaving 7 bases not matched to a gene. The CDR3 sequence: CASRQTSGIRETQYF. The CDR3 DNA follows: TGTGCCAGCAGGCAGACTAGCGGGATTAGAGAGACCCAGTACTTC.

The gene calls are TRBV7-2 and TRBJ2-5; the D gene is possibly TRBD1 (6 bases). The J call may be mistaken, given a closer DNA end match to TRBJ2-7. CDR3 size: 13 residues. The V gene's germline CDR1 is SGHTA and CDR2 FQGNSA. CDR3 residues: CASKQGSSYEQYF. In nucleotides, the CDR3 is TGTGCCAGCAAACAGGGTTCTTCCTACGAGCAGTACTTC.

This chain uses TRBV10-3 with TRBJ2-1; TRBD2 might be the D (5 bases). With 5 bases removed from V and 8 bases from J, the gap between germline ends came to 13 bases. The CDR3 contains 13 residues. Germline values: CDR1 ENHRY, CDR2 SYGVKD. The CDR3 region is CAISYRGTDEQFF. The CDR3 coding sequence is TGTGCCATCAGTTATCGGGGTACGGATGAGCAGTTCTTC.

The V gene is TRBV4-1, the J gene TRBJ2-5, with 11 bases fitting TRBD2. V was clipped by 0 bases and J by 5 bases; unmatched bases: 8. The CDR3 is 17 residues long. Germline assignment: CDR1 MGHRA and CDR2 YSYEKL. This CDR3 is CASSQDDLAGGGETQYF. In DNA form, the CDR3 reads TGCGCCAGCAGCCAAGATGACCTAGCGGGGGGCGGGGAGACCCAGTACTTC.

The CDR3 coding sequence is TGTGCCAGCAGCTTAACTAGCGGGAGGGCCGAGGGCGAGCAGTACTTC. Protein product: CASSLTSGRAEGEQYF. V usage is TRBV7-6 and J usage is TRBJ2-7, with 13 nucleotides matching TRBD2. Losses at the gene ends were 2 bases for V and 6 bases for J; bases not matched to a gene: 7. The CDR3 has 16 residues. CDR1 and CDR2 (germline): SGHVS, FNYEAQ.

J is TRBJ2-3 and V is TRBV5-4; 8 bases match TRBD2. CDR1 and CDR2 (germline): SGHNT, YYREEE (reference sequence). The CDR3 loop spans 15 amino acids. Germline trimming cut 4 bases from V and 0 bases from J; bases unmatched to any gene: 4. In nucleotides, the CDR3 is TGTGCCAGCAGCCCGCGGGGGGCCAGCACAGATACGCAGTATTTT. Encoded protein: CASSPRGASTDTQYF.

This sequence joins TRBV10-3 and TRBJ2-2; 10 bases are a match to TRBD2. Germline V gives CDR1 ENHRY, CDR2 SYGVKD. Trimming took 5 bases from V and 0 from J; bases not matched to a gene: 3. The CDR3 spans 16 residues. The DNA of the CDR3 is TGTGCCATCAGTAGTAGCGGGGGGACGAACACCGGGGAGCTGTTTTTT. Translating gives CAISSSGGTNTGELFF.

Points on this clone: Other nucleotide sequences in the sample specify the same CDR3. The chain links TRBV28 to TRBJ2-2; possible D gene TRBD2, 5 bases. The CDR3 has 15 residues. V lost 3 bases and J 5 bases, leaving 13 bases between the germline ends. Per germline, CDR1 MDHEN and CDR2 SYDVKM. The CDR3 nucleotides read TGTGCCAGCAGTTTGGGCGGGTCGGGGACCGGGGAGCTGTTTTTT. Translation: CASSLGGSGTGELFF.

J is TRBJ2-1 and V is TRBV11-2; 16 bases agree with TRBD2. Germline CDR1 SGHAT, CDR2 FQNNGV. V lost 3 bases to trimming and J lost 7 bases; unmatched junction nucleotides: 3. This CDR3 is 16 amino acids long. The CDR3 loop is CASSLGLAGGPNEQFF. CDR3 DNA sequence: TGTGCCAGCAGCTTGGGACTAGCGGGGGGGCCGAATGAGCAGTTCTTC.

This chain links TRBV6-6 with TRBJ1-2; 9 bases match TRBD1. Germline values: CDR1 MNHNY, CDR2 SVGAGI (reference sequence). Trimming removed 2 bases from V and 8 bases from J; junction bases left unmatched: 6. CDR3 length equals 14 residues. CDR3 bases: TGTGCCAGCAGTTACGGGGACAGGGACGGCGGCTACACCTTC. Amino acids: CASSYGDRDGGYTF.

V usage is TRBV27 and J usage is TRBJ2-5; 9 bases map to TRBD1. The last part of the DNA fits TRBJ2-7 better; the J call may be wrong. Germline lookup yields CDR1 MNHEY and CDR2 SMNVEV (reference sequence). The CDR3 sequence is 18 residues long. The CDR3 region is CASRRGLQGALPTDEQYF. Here the CDR3 DNA reads TGTGCCAGCAGGAGAGGCTTACAGGGGGCTCTCCCTACGGACGAGCAGTACTTC.

The V gene is TRBV10-3, the J gene TRBJ1-2; the D gene is possibly TRBD1 (6 bases). The germline V gene has CDR1 ENHRY and CDR2 SYGVKD. The CDR3 is 16 residues long. V was trimmed by 2 bases and J by 2 bases, leaving 15 bases between them. CDR3 amino acids: CAISETAQGLNYGYTF. The CDR3 nucleotides are TGTGCCATCAGTGAGACCGCACAGGGACTAAACTATGGCTACACCTTC.